Given below is one TCR beta chain in context. Its specificity is not known. One end of the junction fails to match germline, which may point to a read error. These data originate in a study of tumor and adjacent non-tumor tissue in lung cancer. The study, taken as a whole, reports: Significantly higher TCR diversity was found in tumor than normal lung.

This sample's RNA came from whole unsorted tissue. TCRbeta libraries were built with three rounds of nested PCR, modified from ARM-PCR. TCRdb re-analysed the multiplex PCR reads in MiXCR, keeping a single row per CDR3 protein. The sample shows 75,000 to 80,000 distinct CDR3 sequences, around 80% of them seen only once. The CDR3 runs 20 residues. Germline V gene data show CDR1 as DFQATT and CDR2 as SNEGSKA (reference sequence). The V and J genes are TRBV20-1 and TRBJ2-1; no clear D. The specimen sequenced was lung tumor tissue. The source is a woman aged 45-65 years with non-small cell lung cancer. The CDR3 spells CSARDNSGLAPFTYYNEQFF. The CDR3 nucleotides are TGCAGTGCCAGAGATAACTCCGGGTTGGCGCCATTTACCTACTACAATGAGCAGTTCTTC.